The rows below give T cell receptor beta chains drawn from one sample of a study of blood T cell repertoires in COVID-19. Generated by immunoSEQ multiplex PCR, the TCRdb table keeps only in-frame clones and is missing some. The profile shows about 69,000 clones, approximately 79% of them singletons. Source material: peripheral blood. These receptors originate from a human donor in a cohort sampled during active COVID-19. The CDR3 runs from the conserved cysteine through the conserved F or W. D genes are given only for firm matches. Expanded clones get a size class; other rows say once, few or many, or leave the size out.

>TRBD1|TRBJ2-5|NA|TRBV19
TGTGCCAGTAGTTCAACCGGGACAGGGGAAGAGACCCAGTACTTC
CASSSTGTGEETQYF
>NA|TRBJ1-2|NA|TRBV7-9
TGTGCCAGCAGCTCAACCCCCAGTCCGAACTATGGCTACACCTTC
CASSSTPSPNYGYTF
>NA|TRBJ2-5|few|TRBV18
TGTGCCAGCTCACCGGGGCCGCTAGGGGAAGAGACCCAGTACTTC
CASSPGPLGEETQYF
>TRBD2|TRBJ2-4|NA|TRBV5-1
TGCGCCAGCAGCTACCCTCGGCGGGAGGGAAACATTCAGTACTTC
CASSYPRREGNIQYF
>NA|TRBJ1-1|NA|TRBV19
TGTGCCAGTAGTATCGACAACCAGAACACTGAAGCTTTCTTT
CASSIDNQNTEAFF
>TRBD1|TRBJ1-1|NA|TRBV29-1
TGCAGCGCCGGACAGGGGTCCACTGAAGCTTTCTTT
CSAGQGSTEAFF
>NA|TRBJ1-4|NA|TRBV4-1
TGCGCCAGCAGCCAAGTAGGGGGGGTGAAGGAAAAACTGTTTTTT
CASSQVGGVKEKLFF
>NA|TRBJ1-2|NA|TRBV6-4
TGTGCCAGCAGTGAGGTATACGAGCCAAGCCAACAGGGCTACACCTTC
CASSEVYEPSQQGYTF
>TRBD1|TRBJ1-4|NA|TRBV7-2
TGTGCCAGCAGCGAGCGGACAGGGGGCGGAAAACTGTTTTTT
CASSERTGGGKLFF
>NA|TRBJ2-7|NA|TRBV4-2
TGTGCCAGCAGCCAAGAACCCCAGGGCTACGAGCAGTACTTC
CASSQEPQGYEQYF
>NA|TRBJ2-5|NA|TRBV7-6
TGTGCCAGCAGCGGGGGGAGCGGGCGGCCTAAAGAGACCCAGTACTTC
CASSGGSGRPKETQYF
>NA|TRBJ2-5|NA|TRBV11-2
TGTGCCAGCAGCTTTTCTGGGACGGAGGGAGAGACCCAGTACTTC
CASSFSGTEGETQYF
>TRBD2|TRBJ2-1|NA|TRBV7-2
TGTGCCAGCAGCTCCAAGCGGGGGGAGGAGGGATTCTTC
CASSSKRGEEGFF
>NA|TRBJ1-2|NA|TRBV2
TGTGCCAGCATTGTCGACAAAGGGGCAGGGTATGGCTACACCTTC
CASIVDKGAGYGYTF
>NA|TRBJ1-5|NA|TRBV15
TGTGCCACCAGCAGAGATATTGAGGCTTCTCAGCCCCAGCATTTT
CATSRDIEASQPQHF
>TRBD2|TRBJ2-7|NA|TRBV7-2
TGTGCCAGCAGCTTCGACCTAGCGGGGGGCTCCTACGAGCAGTACTTC
CASSFDLAGGSYEQYF
>NA|TRBJ2-2|NA|TRBV5-1
TGCGCCAGCAGTGCACACGCGAACACCGGGGAGCTGTTTTTT
CASSAHANTGELFF
>NA|TRBJ2-5|NA|TRBV30
TGTGCCTGGAGTGTACTCGGGACCCAGTACTTC
CAWSVLGTQYF
>TRBD1|TRBJ2-7|NA|TRBV28
TGTGCCAGCAGGGCTACAGGGGCCTACGAGCAGTACTTC
CASRATGAYEQYF
>NA|TRBJ1-5|once|TRBV4-2
TGTGCCAGCAGCCAGGTCCTTGGGGGCGCGAGCAATCAGCCCCAGCATTTT
CASSQVLGGASNQPQHF
>TRBD1|TRBJ2-7|NA|TRBV18
TGTGCCAGCTCACTTGGGACAGACCCTTCCTACGAGCAGTACTTC
CASSLGTDPSYEQYF
>NA|TRBJ1-1|NA|TRBV10-3
TGTGCCATCAGTCGAGCGGTGGGAACTGAAGCTTTCTTT
CAISRAVGTEAFF
>TRBD2|TRBJ2-7|NA|TRBV28
TGTGCCAGCAGTTGGACTAGCGGGAGGGCAAAAGAGCAGTACTTC
CASSWTSGRAKEQYF
>NA|TRBJ1-5|NA|TRBV15
TGTGCCACCAGCAGCTCCGGGCGGGGGGCGAATCAGCCCCAGCATTTT
CATSSSGRGANQPQHF